This record concerns one TCR beta chain sequence. Its specificity is unknown. Deletions cut 4 bases from V and 4 bases from J, with 15 bases between. Germline V CDR1 and CDR2: SGHDT, YYEEEE. CDR3 length: 14 residues. The data derive from a study of T cell responses to AZD1222 COVID-19 vaccine. Sequencing used immunoSEQ multiplex PCR; TCRdb keeps in-frame clones, though not all of them. The sample has about 140,000 clones, roughly 92% seen once. Study-wide findings and caveats: No repertoire was sampled before or during the peak T cell response, only after it. Spike-specific TCR depth and breadth grew after two AZD1222 doses. Mostly white British, mostly female donors; authors suggested clonal diversity may be underestimated.

This clonotype was sampled from an adult in good health. The sample was peripheral blood, taken on day 0 of AZD1222 vaccination. V is TRBV5-6 and J is TRBJ2-7; D gene ambiguous. CDR3 in amino acids: CASSTLISNYEQYF. CDR3 nucleotides: TGTGCCAGCAGCACCCTCATTTCAAATTACGAGCAGTACTTC.